What follows are 25 T cell receptor beta chains derived from one specimen sequenced in a study of shared clonotypes between healthy human individuals. Profiling relied on immunoSEQ multiplex PCR, and the TCRdb table lists in-frame clones only, not all of them. The table shows about 2.1 million clones, with approximately 94% occurring only once. Naive CD8 cells lacked CD45RO, underwent positive selection for CCR7 and left out terminally differentiated effector memory CD45RA+ cells. Specimen: naive CD8+ T cells from PBMCs. The receptors were sampled from a young man in good health. Some clones in this sample may be carry-over from other donors' samples.

The chain has TRBV19 and TRBJ2-7; 7 bases match TRBD2. The ends lost 3 bases at V and 2 bases at J; junction bases unmatched: 10. Germline V CDR1 and CDR2: LNHDA, SQIVND (reference sequence). The CDR3 contains 16 residues. The CDR3 DNA follows: TGTGCCAGTAGTATCTGGGGCGGGAGCTTCCCCTACGAGCAGTACTTC. It specifies CASSIWGGSFPYEQYF.

The chain couples TRBV11-3 to TRBJ1-4; perhaps TRBD1 as D (5 bases). Trimming left V 5 bases short and J 8 bases short, with 12 bases between. The CDR3 spans 13 residues. From germline, CDR1 is SGHNT and CDR2 YENEEA. CDR3 residues: CASSLGRGEKLFF. DNA for the CDR3: TGTGCCAGCAGCCTGGGACGGGGGGAAAAACTGTTTTTT.

A remark on this clone: The identical CDR3 is also encoded by other nucleotide sequences in the sample. V gene TRBV27 combines with J gene TRBJ1-4; a weak D match, TRBD1 (6 bases). The V gene's germline CDR1 is MNHEY and CDR2 SMNVEV (reference sequence). There are 14 residues in the CDR3. The V end was cut by 5 bases, the J end by 5 bases, with 12 bases between. Written as DNA, the CDR3 is TGTGCCAGCAGTATCAGGGGTGCCAATGAAAAACTGTTTTTT. Amino acid sequence: CASSIRGANEKLFF.

This clone was detected once. V gene TRBV12-5 combines with J gene TRBJ1-1; 7 bases align to TRBD1. The CDR3 is made up of 17 amino acids. V shed 3 bases, J shed 1 base, and the junction held 11 bases outside the gene matches. Germline V gene sequence: CDR1 LGHNT, CDR2 FRNRAP. DNA of the CDR3: TGTGCTAGTGGTTTTTCCCTACGAGACAGGGAGAACACTGAAGCTTTCTTT. Residues: CASGFSLRDRENTEAFF.

The rearrangement uses TRBV14 and TRBJ1-4; D is uncertain. This CDR3 is built from 15 residues. The V gene lost 0 bases and the J gene lost 13 bases, with 18 bases spanning the gap. From germline, CDR1 is SGHDN and CDR2 FVKESK. The CDR3: CASSQDRRAKKGLFF. In DNA, the CDR3 is TGTGCCAGCAGCCAAGATAGACGGGCCAAAAAGGGACTGTTTTTT.

V usage is TRBV9 and J usage is TRBJ2-2; D possibly uses TRBD1 or TRBD2 (5 bases each). CDR1 is SGDLS, CDR2 YYNGEE, per germline. This CDR3 comprises 16 residues. The V and J ends lost 5 bases and 4 bases respectively, with 18 bases between them. The CDR3 spells CASRAGTPLGTGELFF. In DNA form, the CDR3 reads TGTGCCAGCAGGGCCGGGACCCCGCTTGGCACCGGGGAGCTGTTTTTT. Together with reference TRBV9 and TRBJ2-2, the CDR3 gives the full variable domain: DSGVTQTPKHLITATGQRVTLRCSPRSGDLSVYWYQQSLDQGLQFLIQYYNGEERAKGNILERFSAQQFPDLHSELNLSSLELGDSALYFCASRAGTPLGTGELFFGEGSRLTVL.

The chain couples TRBV30 to TRBJ2-3; D gene ambiguous. Germline V gene lookup returns CDR1 GTSNPN and CDR2 SVGIG (reference sequence). The ends were cut back, 3 bases at V and 0 bases at J, with 7 bases in the middle. This CDR3 has 13 residues. This chain's CDR3 is CAWRHSSTDTQYF. Written as DNA, the CDR3 is TGTGCCTGGAGGCACAGCAGCACAGATACGCAGTATTTT.

The chain has TRBV14 and TRBJ2-3; D remains ambiguous. The CDR3 spans 15 residues. In germline, CDR1 is SGHDN, CDR2 FVKESK. V was trimmed by 4 bases and J by 3 bases, leaving 14 bases between them. This CDR3 reads CASSRNYHPTDTQYF. The CDR3 DNA follows: TGTGCCAGCAGCCGAAATTACCATCCGACAGATACGCAGTATTTT.

The V gene is TRBV5-1, the J gene TRBJ2-1, with D possibly being TRBD1 or TRBD2 (5 bases each). Germline loops: CDR1 SGHRS, CDR2 YFSETQ. This CDR3 contains 16 residues. Trimming removed 0 bases from V and 0 bases from J, with 10 bases in between. CDR3 sequence: CASSLARDGSYNEQFF. For the CDR3, the DNA is TGCGCCAGCAGCTTGGCTAGGGACGGCTCCTACAATGAGCAGTTCTTC.

For the CDR3, the DNA is TGTGCCAGCAGTTTTGTCACCAATGAGCAGTTCTTC. This codes for CASSFVTNEQFF. The genes are TRBV28 and TRBJ2-1; no definite D call. V lost 3 bases to trimming and J lost 6 bases, with 6 bases between them. Per the germline V gene, CDR1 is MDHEN and CDR2 is SYDVKM. This CDR3 region has 12 residues.

This rearrangement joins TRBV7-9 to TRBJ2-3; D unclear. Looked up from germline, CDR1 is SEHNR and CDR2 is FQNEAQ (reference sequence). The CDR3 consists of 14 residues. V lost 5 bases to trimming and J lost 2 bases, with 11 bases between them. The DNA of the CDR3 is TGTGCCAGCAGCACGACCTCTAACACAGATACGCAGTATTTT. Translated: CASSTTSNTDTQYF.

This chain connects TRBV2 to TRBJ2-7; 10 positions match TRBD1. The V gene's germline CDR1 is SNHLY and CDR2 FYNNEI. Trimming removed 7 bases from V and 3 bases from J; junction bases left unmatched: 12. The CDR3 is 16 amino acids. CDR3 amino acids: CASNEDRGREDYEQYF. As DNA, the CDR3 is TGTGCCAGCAACGAAGACAGGGGGCGAGAAGACTACGAGCAGTACTTC.

The chain carries TRBV29-1 and TRBJ1-1; D call uncertain. This CDR3 spans 12 amino acids. CDR1 SQVTM and CDR2 ANQGSEA come from the germline V gene. V lost 6 bases to trimming and J lost 4 bases, with 12 bases between them. The CDR3 DNA reads TGCAGCGTCTCCCCCCCCCTCACTGAAGCTTTCTTT. Translating gives CSVSPPLTEAFF.

For the CDR3, the DNA is TGTGCCAGCAGTTCATCGGATGAAGCTTTCTTT. It specifies CASSSSDEAFF. V and J are TRBV27 and TRBJ1-1, with unresolved D. The CDR3 consists of 11 residues. Germline-derived CDR1 and CDR2 are MNHEY and SMNVEV (reference sequence). The V end lost 4 bases, the J end lost 7 bases, and 7 bases lay between the germline ends.

Remarks on this clone: Other nucleotide sequences from this sample produce the same CDR3. The genes are TRBV15 and TRBJ1-5; 7 bases align to TRBD1. V lost 4 bases, J lost 2 bases, and 2 bases stayed unmatched. This CDR3 is 14 amino acids long. The germline V gene has CDR1 LNHNV and CDR2 YYDKDF (reference sequence). The CDR3 spells CATSIDRGNQPQHF. The CDR3 DNA reads TGTGCCACCAGCATAGACAGGGGCAATCAGCCCCAGCATTTT. Filled out from reference TRBV15 and TRBJ1-5, the complete variable domain reads DAMVIQNPRYQVTQFGKPVTLSCSQTLNHNVMYWYQQKSSQAPKLLFHYYDKDFNNEADTPDNFQSRRPNTSFCFLDIRSPGLGDTAMYLCATSIDRGNQPQHFGDGTRLSIL.

The chain couples TRBV10-1 to TRBJ2-7; D is unclear. V was clipped by 2 bases and J by 2 bases, with 10 bases between them. Germline values: CDR1 WNHNN, CDR2 SYGVQD (reference sequence). CDR3 length: 14 amino acids. CDR3 sequence (DNA): TGCGCCAGCAGTGAGGATCAGACCGCCTACGAGCAGTACTTC. Amino acids: CASSEDQTAYEQYF.

The chain is built from TRBV28 and TRBJ1-2; 10 nucleotides match TRBD1. CDR1 and CDR2 (germline): MDHEN, SYDVKM. The CDR3 extends over 15 amino acids. J lost 4 bases, V lost 5 bases, and 7 bases had no gene match. The CDR3 DNA reads TGTGCCAGCAGTCCGGGACAGGGGTCTCCCTATGGCTACACCTTC. Its translation: CASSPGQGSPYGYTF.

This chain uses TRBV7-8 with TRBJ2-7; TRBD2 aligns across 15 bases. The CDR3 spans 16 residues. The germline V gene has CDR1 SGHVS and CDR2 FQNEAQ. V trimming: 1 base; J trimming: 3 bases; junction bases outside the gene matches: 1. In DNA form, the CDR3 reads TGTGCCAGCAGCTTAGGGACTAGCGGGAGGGGCTACGAGCAGTACTTC. This encodes CASSLGTSGRGYEQYF. Complete variable domain (other parts from reference TRBV7-8 and TRBJ2-7): GAGVSQSPRYKVAKRGQDVALRCDPISGHVSLFWYQQALGQGPEFLTYFQNEAQLDKSGLPSDRFFAERPEGSVSTLKIQRTQQEDSAVYLCASSLGTSGRGYEQYFGPGTRLTVT.

On this clone itself: The same CDR3 also results from other DNA sequences found in this sample. CDR3 protein: CASRSPYEQYF. CDR3 DNA sequence: TGTGCCAGCAGATCACCCTACGAGCAGTACTTC. V is TRBV27 and J is TRBJ2-7; no clear D. The CDR3 runs 11 residues. V lost 6 bases and J lost 2, with 5 bases in between. CDR1 is MNHEY, CDR2 SMNVEV, per germline (reference sequence).

The chain is built from TRBV27 and TRBJ1-5, with 8 bases lining up with TRBD1. Germline V CDR1 and CDR2: MNHEY, SMNVEV (reference sequence). The J segment lost 2 bases and the V segment lost 6 bases, leaving 6 bases of the junction unmatched. The CDR3 length is 15 residues. CDR3 residues: CASSLDRGGNQPQHF. Here the CDR3 DNA reads TGTGCCAGCAGCCTTGACAGGGGCGGCAATCAGCCCCAGCATTTT.

Of note for this clone: Other DNA variants within this sample encode the same CDR3. This chain connects TRBV28 to TRBJ2-7; D may be TRBD2 (6 bases). CDR3 length: 13 amino acids. Trimming left V 2 bases short and J 4 bases short, with 9 bases between. The V gene's germline CDR1 is MDHEN and CDR2 SYDVKM. CDR3 bases: TGTGCCAGCAGTTTAGGCGGGGTGTACGAGCAGTACTTC. It is translated as CASSLGGVYEQYF.

The chain carries TRBV11-2 and TRBJ2-7, with a tentative D call TRBD2 (6 bases). Trimming removed 5 bases at V and 0 bases at J, with 11 bases between. This CDR3 region has 14 residues. Per germline, CDR1 SGHAT and CDR2 FQNNGV. The CDR3 sequence is CASSVGTVSYEQYF. The CDR3 coding sequence is TGTGCCAGCAGCGTTGGGACTGTCTCCTACGAGCAGTACTTC. The whole variable domain, remainder taken from reference TRBV11-2 and TRBJ2-7, is EAGVAQSPRYKIIEKRQSVAFWCNPISGHATLYWYQQILGQGPKLLIQFQNNGVVDDSQLPKDRFSAERLKGVDSTLKIQPAKLEDSAVYLCASSVGTVSYEQYFGPGTRLTVT.

The chain has TRBV7-8 and TRBJ2-1, with 8 bases matching TRBD2. The CDR3 spans 16 residues. Germline loops: CDR1 SGHVS, CDR2 FQNEAQ. V shed 3 bases, J shed 10 bases, and the junction held 14 bases outside the gene matches. The CDR3, as DNA: TGTGCCAGCAGCTTCTCGCCAGCGGGAGACCCCAGAGAGCAGTTCTTC. It yields the protein CASSFSPAGDPREQFF.

This clone appeared once. Other DNA sequences in the sample encode the same CDR3. This chain uses TRBV9 with TRBJ2-7, with 7 bases matching TRBD2. Germline CDR1 reads SGDLS; CDR2 reads YYNGEE. This CDR3 has 14 residues. With V trimmed by 2 bases and J by 4 bases, 6 bases remained unmatched. CDR3 sequence reads: CASSVGGSGYEQYF. The CDR3 nucleotides read TGTGCCAGCAGCGTGGGCGGGAGTGGATACGAGCAGTACTTC.

This clone has a single count. CDR3 region: CASSLIGSGEKLFF. The CDR3 bases are TGTGCCAGCAGTTTAATAGGTTCTGGGGAAAAACTGTTTTTT. This rearrangement joins TRBV27 to TRBJ1-4; D unclear. Trimming took 2 bases from V and 8 from J, leaving 12 bases between them. The germline V gene encodes CDR1 MNHEY and CDR2 SMNVEV (reference sequence). The CDR3 contains 14 residues.